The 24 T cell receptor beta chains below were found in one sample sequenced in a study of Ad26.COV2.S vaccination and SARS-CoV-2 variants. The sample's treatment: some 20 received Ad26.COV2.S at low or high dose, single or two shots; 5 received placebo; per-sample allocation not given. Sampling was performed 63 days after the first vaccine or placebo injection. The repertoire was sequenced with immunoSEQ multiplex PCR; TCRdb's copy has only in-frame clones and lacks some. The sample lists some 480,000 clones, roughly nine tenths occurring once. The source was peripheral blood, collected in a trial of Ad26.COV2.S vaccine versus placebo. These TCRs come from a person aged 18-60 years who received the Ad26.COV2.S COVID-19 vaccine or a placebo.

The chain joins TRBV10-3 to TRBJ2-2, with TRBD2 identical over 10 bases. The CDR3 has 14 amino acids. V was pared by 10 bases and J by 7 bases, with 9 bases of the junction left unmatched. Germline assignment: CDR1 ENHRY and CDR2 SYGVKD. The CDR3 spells CASSLAGVGGELFF. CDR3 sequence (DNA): TGTGCCAGTAGCCTAGCGGGAGTTGGCGGGGAGCTGTTTTTT.

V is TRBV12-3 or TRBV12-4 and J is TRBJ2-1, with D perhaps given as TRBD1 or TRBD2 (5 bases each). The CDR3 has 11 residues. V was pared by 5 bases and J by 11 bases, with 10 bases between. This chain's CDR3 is CASSLRGQQFF. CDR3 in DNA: TGTGCCAGCAGTCTACGGGGACAGCAGTTCTTC.

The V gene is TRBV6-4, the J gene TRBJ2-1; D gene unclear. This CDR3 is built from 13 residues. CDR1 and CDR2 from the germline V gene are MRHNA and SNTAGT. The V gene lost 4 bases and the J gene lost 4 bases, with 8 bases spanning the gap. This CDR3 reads CASSVDTYNEQFF. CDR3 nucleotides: TGTGCCAGCAGTGTTGACACTTACAATGAGCAGTTCTTC.

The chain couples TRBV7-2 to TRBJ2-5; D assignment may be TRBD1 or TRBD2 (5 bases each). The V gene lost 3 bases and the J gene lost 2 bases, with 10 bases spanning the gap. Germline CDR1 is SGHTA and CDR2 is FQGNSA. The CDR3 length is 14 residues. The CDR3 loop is CASSFLGRQETQYF. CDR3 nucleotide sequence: TGTGCCAGCAGCTTTTTGGGACGACAAGAGACCCAGTACTTC.

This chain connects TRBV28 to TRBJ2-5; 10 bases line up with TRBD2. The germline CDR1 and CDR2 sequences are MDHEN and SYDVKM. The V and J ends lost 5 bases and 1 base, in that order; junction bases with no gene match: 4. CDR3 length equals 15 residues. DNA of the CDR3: TGTGCCAGCAGTGGACTAGCGGAACTCCAAGAGACCCAGTACTTC. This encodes CASSGLAELQETQYF. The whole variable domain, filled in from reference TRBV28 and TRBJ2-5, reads DVKVTQSSRYLVKRTGEKVFLECVQDMDHENMFWYRQDPGLGLRLIYFSYDVKMKEKGDIPEGYSVSREKKERFSLILESASTNQTSMYLCASSGLAELQETQYFGPGTRLLVL.

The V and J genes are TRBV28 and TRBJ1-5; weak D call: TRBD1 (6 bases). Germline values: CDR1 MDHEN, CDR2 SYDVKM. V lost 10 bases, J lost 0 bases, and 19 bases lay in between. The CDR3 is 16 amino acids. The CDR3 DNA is TGTGCCATTCAGTTCACGCGGGGGCTTAGCAATCAGCCCCAGCATTTT. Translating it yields CAIQFTRGLSNQPQHF. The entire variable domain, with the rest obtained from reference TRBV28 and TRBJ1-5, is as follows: DVKVTQSSRYLVKRTGEKVFLECVQDMDHENMFWYRQDPGLGLRLIYFSYDVKMKEKGDIPEGYSVSREKKERFSLILESASTNQTSMYLCAIQFTRGLSNQPQHFGDGTRLSIL.

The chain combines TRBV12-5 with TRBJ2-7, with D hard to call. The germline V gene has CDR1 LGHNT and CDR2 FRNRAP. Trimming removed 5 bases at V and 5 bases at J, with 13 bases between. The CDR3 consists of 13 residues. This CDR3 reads CASGPKQCHEQYF. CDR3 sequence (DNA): TGTGCTAGTGGTCCAAAACAGTGTCACGAGCAGTACTTC.

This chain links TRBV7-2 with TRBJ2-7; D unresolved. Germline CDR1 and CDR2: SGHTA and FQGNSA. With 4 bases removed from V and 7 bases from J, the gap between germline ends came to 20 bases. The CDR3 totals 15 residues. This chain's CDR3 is CASSSVVGHGLEQYF. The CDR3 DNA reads TGTGCCAGCAGCTCGGTGGTTGGGCACGGGCTGGAGCAGTACTTC.

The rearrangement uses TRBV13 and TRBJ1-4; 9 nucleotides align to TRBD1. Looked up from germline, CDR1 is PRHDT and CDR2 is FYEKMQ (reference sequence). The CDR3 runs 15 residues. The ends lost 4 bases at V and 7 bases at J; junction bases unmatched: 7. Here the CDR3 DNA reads TGTGCCAGCAGCTCGAAGGGACAGGGAAGTGAAAAACTGTTTTTT. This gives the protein CASSSKGQGSEKLFF.

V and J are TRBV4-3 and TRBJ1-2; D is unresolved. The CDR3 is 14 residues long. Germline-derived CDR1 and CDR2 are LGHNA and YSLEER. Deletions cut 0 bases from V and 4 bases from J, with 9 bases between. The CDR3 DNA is TGCGCCAGCAGCCAAGAAACCAGCAGCTATGGCTACACCTTC. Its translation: CASSQETSSYGYTF.

Written as DNA, the CDR3 is TGTGCCAGCAGTCCCCACCTTACAGGGAACTACGAGCAGTACTTC. It encodes CASSPHLTGNYEQYF. The chain has TRBV6-2 or TRBV6-3 and TRBJ2-7; D perhaps matches TRBD1 (6 bases). Germline V gives CDR1 MNHEY, CDR2 SVGEGT. There are 15 residues in the CDR3. Trimming removed 5 bases from V and 3 bases from J, with 17 bases in between.

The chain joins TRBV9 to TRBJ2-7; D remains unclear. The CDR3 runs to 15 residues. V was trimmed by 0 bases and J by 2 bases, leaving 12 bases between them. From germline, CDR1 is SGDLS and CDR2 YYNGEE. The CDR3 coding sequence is TGTGCCAGCAGCGTAGTCCCCCAGCCCCCCTACGAGCAGTACTTC. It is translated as CASSVVPQPPYEQYF.

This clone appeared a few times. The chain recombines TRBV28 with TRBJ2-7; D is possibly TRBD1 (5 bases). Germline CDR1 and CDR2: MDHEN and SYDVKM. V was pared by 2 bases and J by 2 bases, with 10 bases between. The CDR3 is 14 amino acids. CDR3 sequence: CASSLPQGTYEQYF. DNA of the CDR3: TGTGCCAGCAGTTTACCCCAGGGCACCTACGAGCAGTACTTC.

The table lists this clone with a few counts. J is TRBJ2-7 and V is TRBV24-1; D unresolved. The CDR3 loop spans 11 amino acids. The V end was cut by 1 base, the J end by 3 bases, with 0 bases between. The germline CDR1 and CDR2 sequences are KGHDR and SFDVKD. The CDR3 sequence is CATSDFYEQYF. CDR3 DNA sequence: TGTGCCACCAGTGATTTCTACGAGCAGTACTTC.

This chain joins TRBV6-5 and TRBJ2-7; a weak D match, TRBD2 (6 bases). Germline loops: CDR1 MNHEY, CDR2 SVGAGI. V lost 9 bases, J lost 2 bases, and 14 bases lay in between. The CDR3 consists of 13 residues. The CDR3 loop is CASGRSGAYEQYF. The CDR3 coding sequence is TGTGCCAGTGGCCGGTCGGGGGCCTACGAGCAGTACTTC.

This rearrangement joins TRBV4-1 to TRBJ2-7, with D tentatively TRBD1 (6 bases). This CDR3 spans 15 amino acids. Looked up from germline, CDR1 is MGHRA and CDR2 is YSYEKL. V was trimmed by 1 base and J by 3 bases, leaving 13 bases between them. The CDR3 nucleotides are TGCGCCAGCAGCCAAGGCCAGGGGAGAAGCTACGAGCAGTACTTC. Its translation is CASSQGQGRSYEQYF.

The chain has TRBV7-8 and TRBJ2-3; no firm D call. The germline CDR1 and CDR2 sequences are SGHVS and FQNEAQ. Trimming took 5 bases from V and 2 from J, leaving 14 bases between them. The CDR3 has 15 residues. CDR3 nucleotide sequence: TGTGCCAGCAGCCTAAGAATGTCCTACACAGATACGCAGTATTTT. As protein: CASSLRMSYTDTQYF. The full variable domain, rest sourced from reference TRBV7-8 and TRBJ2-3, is GAGVSQSPRYKVAKRGQDVALRCDPISGHVSLFWYQQALGQGPEFLTYFQNEAQLDKSGLPSDRFFAERPEGSVSTLKIQRTQQEDSAVYLCASSLRMSYTDTQYFGPGTRLTVL.

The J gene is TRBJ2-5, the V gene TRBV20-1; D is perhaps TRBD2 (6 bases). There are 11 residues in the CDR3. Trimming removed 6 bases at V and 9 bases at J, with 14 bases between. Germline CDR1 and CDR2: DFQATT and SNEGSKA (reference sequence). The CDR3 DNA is TGCAGTGCGAGGGACTTGCGACCCCAGTACTTC. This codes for CSARDLRPQYF.

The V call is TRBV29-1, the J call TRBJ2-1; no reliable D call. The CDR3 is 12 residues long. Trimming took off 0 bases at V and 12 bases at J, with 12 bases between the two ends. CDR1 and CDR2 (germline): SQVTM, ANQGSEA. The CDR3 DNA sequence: TGCAGCGTTGAAGAAGGGTCCCGAGGGCAGTTCTTC. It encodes CSVEEGSRGQFF.

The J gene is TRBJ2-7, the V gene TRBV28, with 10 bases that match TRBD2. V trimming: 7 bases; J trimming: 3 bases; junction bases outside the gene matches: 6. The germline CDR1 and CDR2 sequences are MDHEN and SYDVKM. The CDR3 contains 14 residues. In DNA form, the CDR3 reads TGTGCCAGCAAAGTCCTAGCGGGAGTCTACGAGCAGTACTTC. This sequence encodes CASKVLAGVYEQYF.

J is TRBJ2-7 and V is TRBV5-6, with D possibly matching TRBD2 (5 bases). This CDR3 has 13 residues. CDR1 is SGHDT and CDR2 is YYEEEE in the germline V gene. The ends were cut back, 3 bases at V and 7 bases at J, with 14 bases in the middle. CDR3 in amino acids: CASSYPGLREQYF. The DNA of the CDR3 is TGTGCCAGCAGCTACCCGGGGTTGCGGGAGCAGTACTTC.

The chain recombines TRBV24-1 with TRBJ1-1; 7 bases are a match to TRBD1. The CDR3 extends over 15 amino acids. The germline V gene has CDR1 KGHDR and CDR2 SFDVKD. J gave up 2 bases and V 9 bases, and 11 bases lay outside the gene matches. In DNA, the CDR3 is TGTGCCACCCCGGGACAGCGAAGGGTTAACACTGAAGCTTTCTTT. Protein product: CATPGQRRVNTEAFF.

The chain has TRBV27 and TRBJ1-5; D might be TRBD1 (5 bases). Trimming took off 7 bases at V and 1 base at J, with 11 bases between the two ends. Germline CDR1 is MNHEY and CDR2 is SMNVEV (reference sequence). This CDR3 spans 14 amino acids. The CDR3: CASTHRRSNQPQHF. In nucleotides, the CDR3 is TGTGCCAGCACCCACAGGAGAAGCAATCAGCCCCAGCATTTT.

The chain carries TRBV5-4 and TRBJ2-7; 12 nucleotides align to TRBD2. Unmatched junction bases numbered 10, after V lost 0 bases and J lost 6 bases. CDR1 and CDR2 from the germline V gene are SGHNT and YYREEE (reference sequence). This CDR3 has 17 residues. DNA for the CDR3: TGTGCCAGCAGCTTGGGCCCTAGCGGGAGGGTGCGTGGCGAGCAGTACTTC. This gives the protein CASSLGPSGRVRGEQYF.